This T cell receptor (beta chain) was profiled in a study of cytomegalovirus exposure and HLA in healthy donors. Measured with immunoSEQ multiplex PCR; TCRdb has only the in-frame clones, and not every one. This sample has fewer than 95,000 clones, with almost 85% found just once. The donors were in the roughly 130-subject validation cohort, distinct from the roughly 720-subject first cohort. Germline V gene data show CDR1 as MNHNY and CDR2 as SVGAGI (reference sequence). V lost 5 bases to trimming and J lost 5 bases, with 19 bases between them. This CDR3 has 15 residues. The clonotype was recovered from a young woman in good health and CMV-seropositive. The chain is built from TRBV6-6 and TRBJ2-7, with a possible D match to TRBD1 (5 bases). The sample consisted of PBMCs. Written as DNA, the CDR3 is TGTGCCAGCAGTAGGTTGCAGGGAATCTACCACGAGCAGTACTTC. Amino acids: CASSRLQGIYHEQYF.